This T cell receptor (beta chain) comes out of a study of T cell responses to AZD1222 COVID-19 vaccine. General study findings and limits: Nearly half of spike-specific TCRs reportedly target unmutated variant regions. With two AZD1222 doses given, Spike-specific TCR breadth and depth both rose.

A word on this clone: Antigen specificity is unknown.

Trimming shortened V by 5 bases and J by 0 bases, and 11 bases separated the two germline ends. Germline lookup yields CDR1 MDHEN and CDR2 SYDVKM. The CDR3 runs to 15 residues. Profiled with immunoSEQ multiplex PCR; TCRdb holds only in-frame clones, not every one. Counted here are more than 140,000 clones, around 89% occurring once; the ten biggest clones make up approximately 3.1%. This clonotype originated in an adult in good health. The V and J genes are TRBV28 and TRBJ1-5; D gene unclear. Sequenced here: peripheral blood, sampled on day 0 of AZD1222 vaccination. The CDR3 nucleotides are TGTGCCAGCAGTACGACGGGCGGTAGCAATCAGCCCCAGCATTTT. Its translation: CASSTTGGSNQPQHF.